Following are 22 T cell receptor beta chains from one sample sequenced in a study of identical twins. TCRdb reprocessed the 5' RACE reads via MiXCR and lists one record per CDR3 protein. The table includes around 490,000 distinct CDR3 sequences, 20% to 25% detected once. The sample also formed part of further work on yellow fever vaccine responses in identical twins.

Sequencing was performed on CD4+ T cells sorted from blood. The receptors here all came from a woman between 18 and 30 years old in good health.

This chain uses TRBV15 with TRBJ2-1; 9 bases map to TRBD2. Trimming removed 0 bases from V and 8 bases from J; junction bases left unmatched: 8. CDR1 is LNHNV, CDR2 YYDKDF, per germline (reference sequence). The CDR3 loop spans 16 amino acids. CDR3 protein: CATSREGTSLGDEQFF. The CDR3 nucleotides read TGTGCCACCAGCAGAGAGGGGACTAGCCTCGGGGATGAGCAGTTCTTC.

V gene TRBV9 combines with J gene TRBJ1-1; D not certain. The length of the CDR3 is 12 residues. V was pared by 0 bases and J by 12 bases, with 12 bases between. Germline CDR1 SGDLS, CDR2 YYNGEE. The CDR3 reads CASSVDGGGTFF. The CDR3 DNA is TGTGCCAGCAGCGTAGATGGAGGAGGGACTTTCTTT.

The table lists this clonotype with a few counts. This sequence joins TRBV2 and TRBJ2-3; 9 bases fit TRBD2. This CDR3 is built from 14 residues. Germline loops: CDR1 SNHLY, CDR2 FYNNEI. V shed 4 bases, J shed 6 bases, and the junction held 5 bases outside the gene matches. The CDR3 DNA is TGTGCCAGCAGTGCCGGGACTAGCAAGGATACGCAGTATTTT. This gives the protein CASSAGTSKDTQYF.

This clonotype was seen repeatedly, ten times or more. The CDR3 DNA reads TGCAGTGCTAGAGACCAGAACACCGGGGAGCTGTTTTTT. This encodes CSARDQNTGELFF. The chain has TRBV20-1 and TRBJ2-2, with no clear D. V lost 0 bases and J lost 1, with 3 bases in between. This CDR3 region has 13 residues. Germline-derived CDR1 and CDR2 are DFQATT and SNEGSKA (reference sequence).

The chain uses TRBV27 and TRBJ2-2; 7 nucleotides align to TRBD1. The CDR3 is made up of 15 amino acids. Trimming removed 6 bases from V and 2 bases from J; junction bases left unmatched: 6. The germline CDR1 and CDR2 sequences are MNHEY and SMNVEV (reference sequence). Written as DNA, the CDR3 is TGTGCCAGCAGCAAGGACAGGCGAAACACCGGGGAGCTGTTTTTT. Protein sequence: CASSKDRRNTGELFF.

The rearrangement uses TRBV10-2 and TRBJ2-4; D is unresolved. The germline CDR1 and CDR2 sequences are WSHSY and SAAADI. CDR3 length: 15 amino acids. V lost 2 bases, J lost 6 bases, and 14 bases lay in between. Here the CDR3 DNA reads TGCGCCAGCAGTGAGCCTTGGTCCGAGCTAAACATTCAGTACTTC. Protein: CASSEPWSELNIQYF.

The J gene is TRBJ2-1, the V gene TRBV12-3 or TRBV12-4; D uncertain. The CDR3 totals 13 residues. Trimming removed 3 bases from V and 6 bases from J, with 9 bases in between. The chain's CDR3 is CASSFSGINEQFF. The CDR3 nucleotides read TGTGCCAGCAGTTTTTCAGGAATCAATGAGCAGTTCTTC.

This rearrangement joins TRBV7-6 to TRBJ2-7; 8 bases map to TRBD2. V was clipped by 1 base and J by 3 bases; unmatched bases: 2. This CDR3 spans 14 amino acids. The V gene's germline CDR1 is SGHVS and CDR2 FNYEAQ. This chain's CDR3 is CASSLGSGNYEQYF. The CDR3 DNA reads TGTGCCAGCAGCTTAGGTAGCGGGAACTACGAGCAGTACTTC.

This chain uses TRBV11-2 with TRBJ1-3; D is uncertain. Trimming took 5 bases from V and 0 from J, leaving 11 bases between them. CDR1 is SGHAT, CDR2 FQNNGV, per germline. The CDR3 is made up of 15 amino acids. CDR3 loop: CASSERTYSGNTIYF. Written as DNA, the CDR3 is TGTGCCAGCAGCGAACGGACTTACTCTGGAAACACCATATATTTT.

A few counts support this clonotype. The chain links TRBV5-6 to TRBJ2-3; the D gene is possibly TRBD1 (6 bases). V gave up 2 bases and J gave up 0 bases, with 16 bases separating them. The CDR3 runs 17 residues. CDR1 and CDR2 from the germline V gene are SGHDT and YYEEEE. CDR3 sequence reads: CASSFIAGTTSTDTQYF. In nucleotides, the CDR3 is TGTGCCAGCAGCTTCATCGCCGGGACAACGAGCACAGATACGCAGTATTTT.

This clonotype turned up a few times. CDR3 residues: CASSLRGLAGVGDTQYF. The CDR3 nucleotides read TGCGCCAGCAGCTTGCGTGGACTAGCGGGAGTGGGAGATACGCAGTATTTT. The chain uses TRBV5-1 and TRBJ2-3; 13 bases are a match to TRBD2. The germline V gene has CDR1 SGHRS and CDR2 YFSETQ. The CDR3 has 17 amino acids. With 1 base clipped from V and 5 bases from J, the junction kept 7 bases outside the gene matches. The variable domain in full, completed from reference TRBV5-1 and TRBJ2-3, reads KAGVTQTPRYLIKTRGQQVTLSCSPISGHRSVSWYQQTPGQGLQFLFEYFSETQRNKGNFPGRFSGRQFSNSRSEMNVSTLELGDSALYLCASSLRGLAGVGDTQYFGPGTRLTVL.

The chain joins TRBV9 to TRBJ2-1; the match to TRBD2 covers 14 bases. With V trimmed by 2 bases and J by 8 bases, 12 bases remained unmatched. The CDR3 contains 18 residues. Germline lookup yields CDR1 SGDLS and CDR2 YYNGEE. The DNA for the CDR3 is TGTGCCAGCAGCGTCGGGACTAGCGGGAGAAAGTTTGGCGATGAGCAGTTCTTC. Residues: CASSVGTSGRKFGDEQFF.

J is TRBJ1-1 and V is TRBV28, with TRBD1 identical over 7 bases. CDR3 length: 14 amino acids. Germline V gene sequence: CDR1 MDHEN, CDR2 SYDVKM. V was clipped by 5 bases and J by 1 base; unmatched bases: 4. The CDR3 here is CASSRDRANTEAFF. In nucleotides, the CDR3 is TGTGCCAGCAGTCGGGACAGAGCGAACACTGAAGCTTTCTTT.

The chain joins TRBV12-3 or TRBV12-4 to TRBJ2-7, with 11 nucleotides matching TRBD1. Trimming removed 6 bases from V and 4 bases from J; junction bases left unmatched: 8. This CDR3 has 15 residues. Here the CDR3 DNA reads TGTGCCAGCAGCGGGGGGACAGGGGGGTTATACGAGCAGTACTTC. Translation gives CASSGGTGGLYEQYF.

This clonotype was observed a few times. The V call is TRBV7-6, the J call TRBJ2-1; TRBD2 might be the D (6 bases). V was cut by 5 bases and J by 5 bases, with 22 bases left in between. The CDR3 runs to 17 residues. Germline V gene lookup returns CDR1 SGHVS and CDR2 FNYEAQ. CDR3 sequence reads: CASSQTLSTRANNEQFF. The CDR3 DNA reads TGTGCCAGCAGCCAAACGTTATCGACTAGGGCAAACAATGAGCAGTTCTTC. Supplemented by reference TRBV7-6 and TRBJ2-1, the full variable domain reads GAGVSQSPRYKVTKRGQDVALRCDPISGHVSLYWYRQALGQGPEFLTYFNYEAQQDKSGLPNDRFSAERPEGSISTLTIQRTEQRDSAMYRCASSQTLSTRANNEQFFGPGTRLTVL.

The CDR3 region is CSAITGTAALVRFTEAFF. The CDR3 nucleotides are TGCAGTGCTATTACCGGGACGGCGGCTTTAGTTCGGTTCACTGAAGCTTTCTTT. This sequence joins TRBV20-1 and TRBJ1-1; tentatively, D is TRBD1 (5 bases). This CDR3 has 18 residues. Deletions cut 4 bases from V and 4 bases from J, with 28 bases between. Germline CDR1 reads DFQATT; CDR2 reads SNEGSKA (reference sequence).

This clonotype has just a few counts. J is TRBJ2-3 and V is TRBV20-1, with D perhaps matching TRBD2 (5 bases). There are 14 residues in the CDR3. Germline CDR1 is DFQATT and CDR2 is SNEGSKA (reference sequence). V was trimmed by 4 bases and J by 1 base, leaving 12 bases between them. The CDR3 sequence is CSATRGSGTDTQYF. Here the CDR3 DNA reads TGCAGTGCTACCCGTGGGAGTGGCACAGATACGCAGTATTTT.

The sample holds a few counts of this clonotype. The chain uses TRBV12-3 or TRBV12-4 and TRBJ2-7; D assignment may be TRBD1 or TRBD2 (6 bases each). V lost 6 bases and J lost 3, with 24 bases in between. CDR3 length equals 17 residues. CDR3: CASSIGGHSGLFYEQYF. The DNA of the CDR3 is TGTGCCAGCAGCATAGGGGGGCACTCGGGCCTCTTCTACGAGCAGTACTTC.

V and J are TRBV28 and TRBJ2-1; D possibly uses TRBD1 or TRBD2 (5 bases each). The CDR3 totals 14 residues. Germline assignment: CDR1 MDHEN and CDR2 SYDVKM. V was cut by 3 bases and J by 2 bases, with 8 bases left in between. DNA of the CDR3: TGTGCCAGCAGTTTCTGGGGGACCTACAATGAGCAGTTCTTC. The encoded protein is CASSFWGTYNEQFF.

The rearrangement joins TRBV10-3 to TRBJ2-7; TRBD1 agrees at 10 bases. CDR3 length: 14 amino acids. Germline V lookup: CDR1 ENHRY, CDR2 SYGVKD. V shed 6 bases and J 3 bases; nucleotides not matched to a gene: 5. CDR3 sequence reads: CAISPDRGIYEQYF. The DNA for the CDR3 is TGTGCCATCAGCCCGGACAGGGGGATCTACGAGCAGTACTTC.

CDR3 in DNA: TGTGCCATCAGAGTGGGACAGGGGCCTAACTATGGCTACACCTTC. Protein product: CAIRVGQGPNYGYTF. The V call is TRBV10-3, the J call TRBJ1-2; 10 nucleotides align to TRBD1. The CDR3 spans 15 residues. With 6 bases clipped from V and 0 bases from J, the junction kept 4 bases outside the gene matches. The germline gives CDR1 ENHRY, CDR2 SYGVKD.

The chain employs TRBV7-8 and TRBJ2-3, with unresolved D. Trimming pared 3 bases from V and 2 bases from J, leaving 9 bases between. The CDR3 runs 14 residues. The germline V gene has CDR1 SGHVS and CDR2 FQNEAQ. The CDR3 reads CASSLRIYTDTQYF. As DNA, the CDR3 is TGTGCCAGCAGCTTGCGGATATACACAGATACGCAGTATTTT.